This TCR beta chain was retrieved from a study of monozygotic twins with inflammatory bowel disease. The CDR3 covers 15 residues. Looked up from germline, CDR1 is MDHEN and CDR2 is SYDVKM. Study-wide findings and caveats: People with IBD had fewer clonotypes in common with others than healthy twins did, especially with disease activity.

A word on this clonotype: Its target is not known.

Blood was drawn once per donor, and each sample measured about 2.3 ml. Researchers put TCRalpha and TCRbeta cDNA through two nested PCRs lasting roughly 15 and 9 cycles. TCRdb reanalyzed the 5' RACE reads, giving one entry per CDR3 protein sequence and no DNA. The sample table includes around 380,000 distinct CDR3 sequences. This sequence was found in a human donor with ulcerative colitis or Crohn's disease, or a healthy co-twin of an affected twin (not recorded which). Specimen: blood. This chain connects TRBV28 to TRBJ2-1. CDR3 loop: CASSFGGRAYNEQFF.